The rows below give T cell receptor beta chains drawn from one sample of a study of low-dose radiotherapy and immunotherapy resistance in tumors. TCRdb used MiXCR to reprocess the reads, holding one entry per CDR3 protein. The top ten hold about 13% of the sample, which has about 91,000 distinct CDR3 sequences, roughly 20% seen once. The source was PBMCs, collected after low-dose radiotherapy plus immunotherapy. These receptors were obtained from a female donor with ovarian cancer. The conserved cysteine and the conserved F or W are not part of the CDR3 here. Fields, in order: J gene, D gene, V gene, CDR3 protein. A D gene is named only where the DNA matches it firmly.

TRBJ1-6 | . | TRBV9 | ASSFRAANSPLH
TRBJ1-3 | . | TRBV5-5 | ASSLADGYSGNTIY
TRBJ1-5 | . | TRBV19 | ASSIGINQPQH
TRBJ1-5 | TRBD1 | TRBV6-5 | ASSGQGGQPQH
TRBJ1-2 | . | TRBV12-3/TRBV12-4 | ASSLGQRGANYGYT
TRBJ2-4 | . | TRBV9 | ASSGGLGIQY
TRBJ1-1 | . | TRBV5-1 | ASSLAAGNTEAF
TRBJ2-3 | TRBD2 | TRBV12-3/TRBV12-4 | ASSFPGTSVNTQY
TRBJ2-1 | . | TRBV5-6 | ASSTSKQYNEQF
TRBJ1-5 | . | TRBV27 | ATSDKGHSQH
TRBJ2-7 | TRBD1 | TRBV28 | ASRPGQGVYYEQY
TRBJ1-5 | . | TRBV19 | ASSRQVDQPQH
TRBJ2-7 | TRBD1 | TRBV19 | ASSHSDRGHPYEQY
TRBJ1-1 | TRBD1 | TRBV7-9 | ASSLSGQGYAF
TRBJ2-1 | . | TRBV27 | ASSLQMSNNEQF
TRBJ2-7 | TRBD2 | TRBV11-3 | ASSLGTSGTYEQY
TRBJ2-6 | . | TRBV6-1 | ASSLPGASGANVLT
TRBJ2-1 | TRBD2 | TRBV5-4 | ASSQYGGGGGGGYEQF
TRBJ2-7 | TRBD1 | TRBV18 | ASSPSAGGSSYEQY
TRBJ2-5 | . | TRBV19 | ASSLQGGETQY
TRBJ2-3 | TRBD1 | TRBV11-2 | ASRGRDRGFTDTQY
TRBJ2-7 | TRBD2 | TRBV11-3 | ASSPGLAVSYEQY
TRBJ1-1 | . | TRBV7-2 | ASSGFPGALNTEAF
TRBJ1-1 | . | TRBV5-1 | ASSAQIDTEAF
TRBJ1-1 | TRBD1 | TRBV25-1 | ASSDTGGGWEAF
TRBJ2-5 | . | TRBV25-1 | ASSDFVQEETQY
TRBJ2-4 | TRBD1 | TRBV7-9 | ASSSGQTIPTY
TRBJ2-2 | . | TRBV3-1 | ASSQDLETGELF
TRBJ1-2 | TRBD1 | TRBV7-2 | ASSPGQGEGYT
TRBJ1-2 | . | TRBV16 | ASSQSGTGNYGYT
TRBJ2-3 | . | TRBV28 | ASSNRRTGVADTQY
TRBJ2-3 | TRBD2 | TRBV20-1 | SASGQGEGLAESDTQY
TRBJ2-3 | TRBD2 | TRBV12-3/TRBV12-4 | ASSPLRGGDGTDTQY
TRBJ2-7 | . | TRBV27 | ASSLRIGYEQY
TRBJ1-5 | TRBD1 | TRBV20-1 | SAQTGGNQPQH
TRBJ2-2 | . | TRBV3-1 | ASSQDGRGRELF
TRBJ1-5 | TRBD1 | TRBV19 | ASRPGTGGFGGNQPQH
TRBJ1-5 | . | TRBV2 | ASSEAGVVNQPQH
TRBJ1-2 | . | TRBV7-2 | ASSKTGFLYGYT
TRBJ1-2 | . | TRBV28 | ASTHLPTENNYGYT
TRBJ2-3 | . | TRBV5-1 | ASSLEGNPTQY
TRBJ2-3 | . | TRBV3-1 | ASSQDSRGALADTQY
TRBJ1-5 | TRBD1 | TRBV6-2/TRBV6-3 | ASSPTGGWQPQH
TRBJ1-2 | . | TRBV24-1 | ATSDPGINYGYT
TRBJ2-7 | . | TRBV20-1 | SASEGGEQY
TRBJ2-7 | TRBD2 | TRBV18 | ASSPTSGGDYEQY